This T cell receptor beta chain was captured in a study of shared clonotypes between healthy human individuals. Study overall: A couple of women and a few men aged 18 to 49 made up the donors.

Deep was the level at which the assay was run. Method: immunoSEQ multiplex PCR; TCRdb's copy keeps in-frame clones and lacks some. The sample consists of 1.5 million to 1.9 million clones, 98% of them appearing once. Losses at the gene ends were 5 bases for V and 7 bases for J; bases not matched to a gene: 4. The CDR3 extends over 12 amino acids. Germline V lookup: CDR1 MNHEY, CDR2 SVGAGI. Points from the study as a whole: A generally larger estimated richness was seen in naive subsets than in memory subsets. The expectation was that sequencing depth would affect clonotype sharing among donors.

Concerning this clone: The antigen is unknown.

The chain combines TRBV6-5 with TRBJ1-1; TRBD1 agrees at 7 bases. The clonotype was recovered from a man between 25 and 39 years old in good health. Specimen: naive CD4+ T cells sorted from blood. Subset here: CD45RA+ positively selected. This CDR3 reads CASSQGGGEAFF. CDR3 nucleotides: TGTGCCAGCAGTCAGGGGGGGGGTGAAGCTTTCTTT.